One sample yielded the 16 T cell receptor beta chains listed below, sequenced in a study of pediatric ulcerative colitis. The protocol was immunoSEQ multiplex PCR, while the TCRdb copy is restricted to in-frame clones and leaves out a portion. Among around 61,000 clones listed, roughly 90% were seen once. Sequencing was carried out using blood. Receptors originate from a boy aged 10-17 years with severe ulcerative colitis.

The V call is TRBV27, the J call TRBJ2-7, with 11 bases aligning to TRBD2. CDR3 length: 18 residues. Germline V gene lookup returns CDR1 MNHEY and CDR2 SMNVEV (reference sequence). Trimming removed 5 bases from V and 2 bases from J; junction bases left unmatched: 14. The CDR3 bases are TGTGCCAGCAGTCCCCTGGTTACCGATAGCGGGAGGGCCTACGAGCAGTACTTC. Its translation: CASSPLVTDSGRAYEQYF.

J is TRBJ2-7 and V is TRBV7-2, with TRBD2 identical over 9 bases. CDR3 length: 14 amino acids. CDR1 is SGHTA, CDR2 FQGNSA, per germline. V lost 2 bases and J lost 6; bases outside the gene matches: 5. This CDR3 reads CASSLPGLAFEQYF. The CDR3 DNA is TGTGCCAGCAGCTTACCGGGACTAGCTTTCGAGCAGTACTTC.

V usage is TRBV27 and J usage is TRBJ1-2, with D possibly matching TRBD1 (6 bases). The CDR3 length is 13 residues. The germline V and J ends were trimmed by 6 bases and 4 bases, with 12 bases remaining between them. CDR1 MNHEY and CDR2 SMNVEV come from the germline V gene (reference sequence). Here the CDR3 DNA reads TGTGCCAGCAGCCAGGACAGATCCTATGGCTACACCTTC. It specifies CASSQDRSYGYTF.

J is TRBJ1-1 and V is TRBV2; D is uncertain. CDR3 length: 15 residues. Germline-derived CDR1 and CDR2 are SNHLY and FYNNEI. Trimming shortened V by 5 bases and J by 2 bases, and 15 bases separated the two germline ends. In nucleotides, the CDR3 is TGTGCCAGCAGTTCGATGCGAGGATATAACACTGAAGCTTTCTTT. It yields the protein CASSSMRGYNTEAFF.

The chain links TRBV29-1 to TRBJ2-5; D is perhaps TRBD1 (6 bases). Germline CDR1 SQVTM, CDR2 ANQGSEA. The CDR3 runs to 15 residues. V shed 6 bases and J shed 6 bases, with 23 bases lying between them. CDR3 sequence reads: CSVPGAGTRGQTQYF. DNA of the CDR3: TGCAGCGTCCCAGGGGCCGGGACAAGGGGTCAGACCCAGTACTTC.

This chain joins TRBV27 and TRBJ1-1; D uncertain. The V gene lost 10 bases and the J gene lost 4 bases, with 16 bases spanning the gap. The CDR3 runs 13 residues. Looked up from germline, CDR1 is MNHEY and CDR2 is SMNVEV (reference sequence). This CDR3 reads CATKGNIPTEAFF. DNA of the CDR3: TGTGCCACCAAAGGCAATATACCCACTGAAGCTTTCTTT.

The chain has TRBV14 and TRBJ1-1, with 9 nucleotides matching TRBD1. The CDR3 consists of 15 residues. CDR1 is SGHDN, CDR2 FVKESK, per germline. V lost 5 bases, J lost 7 bases, and 11 bases stayed unmatched. This CDR3 reads CASSENRDRVGEAFF. Here the CDR3 DNA reads TGTGCCAGCAGCGAGAACCGGGACAGGGTTGGTGAAGCTTTCTTT.

This sequence joins TRBV25-1 and TRBJ1-2; 7 bases align to TRBD1. Unmatched junction bases numbered 5, after V lost 4 bases and J lost 3 bases. This CDR3 contains 14 residues. Germline V gene sequence: CDR1 MGHDK, CDR2 SYGVNS. Here the CDR3 DNA reads TGTGCCAGCAGTGCCCCCCAGGGGGACTATGGCTACACCTTC. Encoded protein: CASSAPQGDYGYTF.

This clone was detected only a few times. The J gene is TRBJ1-1, the V gene TRBV30; D possibly corresponds to TRBD1 (6 bases). The CDR3 sequence is 14 residues long. Germline V gene sequence: CDR1 GTSNPN, CDR2 SVGIG (reference sequence). V lost 4 bases to trimming and J lost 0 bases, with 12 bases between them. The DNA of the CDR3 is TGTGCCTGGAATCTGGGGGCGGTGAACACTGAAGCTTTCTTT. It codes for CAWNLGAVNTEAFF.

The chain recombines TRBV19 with TRBJ1-1; D is possibly TRBD1 (6 bases). The CDR3 has 12 amino acids. V lost 9 bases to trimming and J lost 6 bases, with 14 bases between them. The germline CDR1 and CDR2 sequences are LNHDA and SQIVND (reference sequence). The CDR3: CASGVRGSEAFF. The CDR3 DNA reads TGTGCCAGCGGGGTGAGGGGGTCTGAAGCTTTCTTT.

The chain uses TRBV30 and TRBJ1-2; tentative D call: TRBD1 (6 bases). The CDR3 totals 12 residues. The germline V and J ends were trimmed by 1 base and 4 bases, with 7 bases remaining between them. Germline V gives CDR1 GTSNPN, CDR2 SVGIG (reference sequence). CDR3 in DNA: TGTGCCTGGAGTGGGACAGTCTATGGCTACACCTTC. Its translation is CAWSGTVYGYTF.

This clone showed up just once. This rearrangement joins TRBV30 to TRBJ1-3; D gene unclear. The V end lost 1 base, the J end lost 3 bases, and 1 base lay between the germline ends. This CDR3 region has 11 residues. Germline loops: CDR1 GTSNPN, CDR2 SVGIG (reference sequence). Here the CDR3 reads CAWSDGNTIYF. CDR3 in DNA: TGTGCCTGGAGTGATGGAAACACCATATATTTT. The full variable domain, rest sourced from reference TRBV30 and TRBJ1-3, is SQTIHQWPATLVQPVGSPLSLECTVEGTSNPNLYWYRQAAGRGLQLLFYSVGIGQISSEVPQNLSASRPQDRQFILSSKKLLLSDSGFYLCAWSDGNTIYFGEGSWLTVV.

The rearrangement uses TRBV29-1 and TRBJ2-1; D gene unclear. The CDR3 length is 11 residues. The V end was cut by 2 bases, the J end by 6 bases, with 5 bases between. Germline lookup yields CDR1 SQVTM and CDR2 ANQGSEA. The CDR3 nucleotides read TGCAGCGTTGAACCCGCCAATGAGCAGTTCTTC. Translated, it gives CSVEPANEQFF.

The chain has TRBV7-2 and TRBJ2-1, with a tentative D call TRBD1 (6 bases). The germline V gene encodes CDR1 SGHTA and CDR2 FQGNSA. The CDR3 contains 14 residues. The V end was cut by 5 bases, the J end by 6 bases, with 14 bases between. The CDR3 DNA is TGTGCCAGCAGCGCCCGGACAGCTTTCAATGAGCAGTTCTTC. It encodes CASSARTAFNEQFF.

The V and J genes are TRBV5-1 and TRBJ2-7, with D tentatively TRBD2 (7 bases). Trimming stripped 4 bases from V and 1 base from J, with 12 bases between. The CDR3 spans 14 residues. Per the germline V gene, CDR1 is SGHRS and CDR2 is YFSETQ. The CDR3 loop is CASSGGAQSYEQYF. CDR3 DNA: TGCGCCAGCAGCGGGGGGGCTCAATCCTACGAGCAGTACTTC.

J is TRBJ2-3 and V is TRBV2; D is uncertain. This CDR3 contains 14 residues. The V gene lost 7 bases and the J gene lost 5 bases, with 16 bases spanning the gap. From germline, CDR1 is SNHLY and CDR2 FYNNEI. CDR3 region: CASTYGPWGDTQYF. CDR3 in DNA: TGTGCCAGCACATACGGGCCTTGGGGAGATACGCAGTATTTT.